This paragraph covers one TCR beta chain sequence. Its antigen is unknown. TCRdb fed the RT-PCR reads into MiXCR, producing one record per CDR3 protein. This sample carries about 500,000 distinct CDR3 sequences, over 10% of them seen once, and the ten largest clones take over 10%. This record belongs to a study of response to subunit inactivated influenza vaccine. Study-level findings and limits: Researchers suggested that each seasonal influenza vaccination recruits few new T cells.

CDR1 and CDR2 (germline): MNHEY, SVGAGI. V lost 0 bases and J lost 8, with 13 bases in between. This CDR3 has 14 amino acids. The sequence derives from a man aged 50 to 60 who received an inactivated influenza vaccine. Source: PBMCs from blood, taken 40 to 50 days after vaccination. The rearrangement links TRBV6-5 to TRBJ1-2, with TRBD1 as a possible D gene (5 bases). The CDR3 protein is CASSYSGDGRGYTF. In nucleotides, the CDR3 is TGTGCCAGCAGTTACTCGGGGGATGGACGAGGCTACACCTTC.